Below, 7 T cell receptor beta chains from the same sample are listed, as sequenced in a study of blood T cell repertoires in COVID-19. Sequenced by immunoSEQ multiplex PCR; TCRdb stores in-frame clones only, minus some. The sample records fewer than 250,000 clones, about 80% being singletons. The sequenced sample consisted of peripheral blood. The receptor set was obtained from a woman of 80 years or more with acute or convalescent COVID-19.

The genes are TRBV28 and TRBJ2-1, with TRBD2 identical over 9 bases. CDR3 length: 16 amino acids. V dropped 4 bases and J dropped 4; count of bases not matched to a gene: 8. Germline V gene data show CDR1 as MDHEN and CDR2 as SYDVKM. This chain's CDR3 is CASSSRIAGVYNEQFF. The CDR3 DNA reads TGTGCCAGCAGTTCCCGGATAGCGGGAGTTTACAATGAGCAGTTCTTC.

The rearrangement links TRBV5-4 to TRBJ1-1, with 8 bases fitting TRBD1. CDR1 SGHNT and CDR2 YYREEE come from the germline V gene (reference sequence). V shed 4 bases, J shed 4 bases, and the junction held 6 bases outside the gene matches. The CDR3 runs to 14 residues. CDR3 coding DNA: TGTGCCAGCAGCCCCCGACAGGGGAGCACTGAAGCTTTCTTT. Protein product: CASSPRQGSTEAFF.

This chain joins TRBV7-2 and TRBJ2-5; 9 bases align to TRBD1. The CDR3 has 13 residues. Losses at the gene ends were 4 bases for V and 5 bases for J; bases not matched to a gene: 2. Germline CDR1 and CDR2: SGHTA and FQGNSA. CDR3 sequence (DNA): TGTGCCAGCAGCTCAGGACAGGGGGAGACCCAGTACTTC. Translated: CASSSGQGETQYF.

The CDR3 DNA follows: TGTGCCAGCAGCTTAATCGGGACAGGGACTTCTAGCACAGATACGCAGTATTTT. Translating it yields CASSLIGTGTSSTDTQYF. V and J are TRBV7-3 and TRBJ2-3; 9 bases are a match to TRBD1. In germline, CDR1 is SGHTA, CDR2 FQGTGA. V was pared by 1 base and J by 0 bases, with 8 bases of the junction left unmatched. This CDR3 comprises 18 residues.

This chain links TRBV3-1 (or the pseudogene TRBV3-2) with TRBJ1-1; 8 bases map to TRBD1. This CDR3 has 17 residues. The V gene's germline CDR1 is LGHDT and CDR2 YNNKEL (reference sequence). Trimming took 4 bases from V and 4 from J; bases not matched to a gene: 14. In nucleotides, the CDR3 is TGTGCCAGCAGCCGAGAGAGGACAGGGAATAGAGGCACTGAAGCTTTCTTT. It encodes CASSRERTGNRGTEAFF.

The chain has TRBV7-2 and TRBJ2-1, with D tentatively TRBD1 (7 bases). The CDR3 totals 16 residues. Germline V gene data show CDR1 as SGHTA and CDR2 as FQGNSA. The V end was cut by 1 base, the J end by 3 bases, with 13 bases between. The CDR3 region has the DNA TGTGCCAGCAGCTTAGTAGGTCAGGGGGGCTACAATGAGCAGTTCTTC. The encoded protein is CASSLVGQGGYNEQFF. The variable domain in full, completed from reference TRBV7-2 and TRBJ2-1, reads GAGVSQSPSNKVTEKGKDVELRCDPISGHTALYWYRQSLGQGLEFLIYFQGNSAPDKSGLPSDRFSAERTGGSVSTLTIQRTQQEDSAVYLCASSLVGQGGYNEQFFGPGTRLTVL.

CDR3 nucleotides: TGTGCCAGCAGTTTTGGGGGACAGCTCTCTTTCAACTCTGGAAACACCATATATTTT. Protein: CASSFGGQLSFNSGNTIYF. The chain couples TRBV28 to TRBJ1-3; 7 bases match TRBD1. Trimming removed 3 bases from V and 0 bases from J; junction bases left unmatched: 14. The length of the CDR3 is 19 residues. Per the germline V gene, CDR1 is MDHEN and CDR2 is SYDVKM.